Described below is a single T cell receptor beta chain sequence and its context. The CDR3 runs 15 residues. The germline gives CDR1 MDHEN, CDR2 SYDVKM. V lost 5 bases to trimming and J lost 5 bases, with 18 bases between them. Sequencing used immunoSEQ multiplex PCR; TCRdb keeps in-frame clones, though not all of them. The sample contains 150,000 or so clones, 80% to 95% of which appear only once. These data belong to a study of control samples from healthy donors and cancer patients. The rearrangement joins TRBV28 to TRBJ2-5, with a tentative D call TRBD1 (5 bases). Material for sequencing was blood. The clonotype was recovered from a man between 40 and 49 years old in good health. The CDR3 spells CASSPTIQGSETQYF. The CDR3 DNA reads TGTGCCAGCAGTCCAACTATCCAGGGTTCGGAGACCCAGTACTTC.